A selection of T cell receptor beta chains follows, all from one sample in a study of blood T cell repertoires in COVID-19. Here immunoSEQ multiplex PCR was the method, and the copy in TCRdb shows in-frame clones only, minus some. The sample consists of 220,000 or so clones, approximately 80% of them appearing once. Sequenced material: peripheral blood. These receptors were obtained from a man aged 30-40 years with active or convalescent COVID-19. Each CDR3 is given with its conserved first and last residue. A D gene is named only where the DNA matches it firmly. Part of the rows lack a size; the others show once, few, many or a class for expanded clones.

j_call: TRBJ2-2; d_call: TRBD2; v_call: TRBV19; clone_size: NA; cdr3_nt: TGTGCCAGTATCCGCGGGGGTCTAAACACCGGGGAGCTGTTTTTT; cdr3_aa: CASIRGGLNTGELFF
j_call: TRBJ1-1; d_call: NA; v_call: TRBV6-5; clone_size: once; cdr3_nt: TGTGCCAGCAGGGCTCCAGGGGATCTGGAAGCTTTCTTT; cdr3_aa: CASRAPGDLEAFF
j_call: TRBJ1-5; d_call: NA; v_call: TRBV10-1; clone_size: NA; cdr3_nt: TGCGCCAGCCCCCGAGAAAGACTGGCTCAGCCCCAGCATTTT; cdr3_aa: CASPRERLAQPQHF
j_call: TRBJ1-5; d_call: NA; v_call: TRBV18; clone_size: NA; cdr3_nt: TGTGCCAGCTCACCGAGCAGGGCCCTCAATCAGCCCCAGCATTTT; cdr3_aa: CASSPSRALNQPQHF
j_call: TRBJ2-1; d_call: TRBD2; v_call: TRBV30; clone_size: NA; cdr3_nt: TGTGCCTGGAGTCGCGGGAGGGCCGGTGAGCAGTTCTTC; cdr3_aa: CAWSRGRAGEQFF
j_call: TRBJ1-2; d_call: NA; v_call: TRBV2; clone_size: NA; cdr3_nt: TGTGCCAGCACCGCAGGGGCGGCTAACTATGGCTACACCTTC; cdr3_aa: CASTAGAANYGYTF
j_call: TRBJ1-2; d_call: NA; v_call: TRBV7-2; clone_size: NA; cdr3_nt: TGTGCCAGCAGCTTATCAGGGGCCGGAAACTATGGCTACACCTTC; cdr3_aa: CASSLSGAGNYGYTF
j_call: TRBJ2-1; d_call: NA; v_call: TRBV14; clone_size: NA; cdr3_nt: TGTGCCAGCAGCCAAAACTTCTACAATGAGCAGTTCTTC; cdr3_aa: CASSQNFYNEQFF
j_call: TRBJ1-1; d_call: NA; v_call: TRBV7-8; clone_size: NA; cdr3_nt: TGTGCCAGCATCCGGGACAACTGGAGCACTGAAGCTTTCTTT; cdr3_aa: CASIRDNWSTEAFF
j_call: TRBJ2-2; d_call: NA; v_call: TRBV5-1; clone_size: NA; cdr3_nt: TGCGCCAGCAGCCCCCCCCAACTAGCTAGCACCGGGGAGCTGTTTTTT; cdr3_aa: CASSPPQLASTGELFF
j_call: TRBJ1-3; d_call: NA; v_call: TRBV19; clone_size: NA; cdr3_nt: TGTGCCAGTAGTATAGATGCCCCCGGGACATCTGGAAACACCATATATTTT; cdr3_aa: CASSIDAPGTSGNTIYF
j_call: TRBJ2-1; d_call: TRBD2; v_call: TRBV15; clone_size: NA; cdr3_nt: TGTGCCACCAGCAGAGGAACTAGCGGACCGTACAATGAGCAGTTCTTC; cdr3_aa: CATSRGTSGPYNEQFF
j_call: TRBJ1-2; d_call: NA; v_call: TRBV7-9; clone_size: NA; cdr3_nt: TGTGCCAGCAGCTTAGCGCTCGGCGGGGGCGCGGGCTACACCTTC; cdr3_aa: CASSLALGGGAGYTF
j_call: TRBJ2-7; d_call: NA; v_call: TRBV7-2; clone_size: NA; cdr3_nt: TGTGCCAGCAGCTTATTTAGTTCCTACGAGCAGTACTTC; cdr3_aa: CASSLFSSYEQYF
j_call: TRBJ2-3; d_call: NA; v_call: TRBV2; clone_size: NA; cdr3_nt: TGTGCCAGCAGCTTAAAGCGGGCCTACACAGATACGCAGTATTTT; cdr3_aa: CASSLKRAYTDTQYF
j_call: TRBJ2-3; d_call: NA; v_call: TRBV6-6; clone_size: NA; cdr3_nt: TGTGCCAGCAGGTCTACGTCAGATACGCAGTATTTT; cdr3_aa: CASRSTSDTQYF
j_call: TRBJ1-3; d_call: TRBD1; v_call: TRBV2; clone_size: NA; cdr3_nt: TGTGCCAGCAGGGAGACAGGGGACGGAAACACCATATATTTT; cdr3_aa: CASRETGDGNTIYF
j_call: TRBJ1-3; d_call: TRBD1; v_call: TRBV7-2; clone_size: NA; cdr3_nt: TGTGCCAGCTCCTTAGGGGGCGGAAACACCATATATTTT; cdr3_aa: CASSLGGGNTIYF
j_call: TRBJ2-3; d_call: NA; v_call: TRBV10-3; clone_size: NA; cdr3_nt: TGTGCCATTTCAGGGGCAGATACGCAGTATTTT; cdr3_aa: CAISGADTQYF
j_call: TRBJ1-5; d_call: TRBD1; v_call: TRBV19; clone_size: NA; cdr3_nt: TGTGCCAGTAGTAGACAGGGTGAACAGCCCCAGCATTTT; cdr3_aa: CASSRQGEQPQHF
j_call: TRBJ2-5; d_call: TRBD2; v_call: TRBV19; clone_size: NA; cdr3_nt: TGTGCCAGTACTCCGGGACTAGGGGTTGGGACCCAGTACTTC; cdr3_aa: CASTPGLGVGTQYF
j_call: TRBJ1-1; d_call: NA; v_call: TRBV7-9; clone_size: NA; cdr3_nt: TGTGCCAGCAGCATATCAGAGAACACTGAAGCTTTCTTT; cdr3_aa: CASSISENTEAFF
j_call: TRBJ1-5; d_call: NA; v_call: TRBV12-3/TRBV12-4; clone_size: few; cdr3_nt: TGTGCCAGCAGCTTGAGGAGCAATCAGCCCCAGCATTTT; cdr3_aa: CASSLRSNQPQHF
j_call: TRBJ1-5; d_call: NA; v_call: TRBV6-5; clone_size: NA; cdr3_nt: TGTGCCAGCAGTCGGACAGTGGGGTTTAAGCCCCAGCATTTT; cdr3_aa: CASSRTVGFKPQHF
j_call: TRBJ2-1; d_call: TRBD2; v_call: TRBV4-2; clone_size: NA; cdr3_nt: TGTGCCAGCAGCCAGGCGGGCAGGGGGCGTCTAGCGGGAGAGGTGGGTGAGCAGTTCTTC; cdr3_aa: CASSQAGRGRLAGEVGEQFF
j_call: TRBJ2-1; d_call: TRBD2; v_call: TRBV7-9; clone_size: NA; cdr3_nt: TGTGCCAGCAGCTTAGATAGCGGGAGGGCCGGGCTGAAAGCAGAGCAGTTCTTC; cdr3_aa: CASSLDSGRAGLKAEQFF
j_call: TRBJ1-2; d_call: TRBD1; v_call: TRBV30; clone_size: NA; cdr3_nt: TGTGCCTGGAATGACAGGGGCGACTATGGCTACACCTTC; cdr3_aa: CAWNDRGDYGYTF
j_call: TRBJ1-1; d_call: NA; v_call: TRBV6-1; clone_size: few; cdr3_nt: TGTGCCAGCAGTGAATTGGGGAGTAGGGCTGAAGCTTTCTTT; cdr3_aa: CASSELGSRAEAFF
j_call: TRBJ2-3; d_call: TRBD2; v_call: TRBV7-6; clone_size: NA; cdr3_nt: TGTGCCAGCAGCCTCCGGTGGGAGGGCCTCGTACACACAGATACGCAGTATTTT; cdr3_aa: CASSLRWEGLVHTDTQYF
j_call: TRBJ1-1; d_call: NA; v_call: TRBV18; clone_size: NA; cdr3_nt: TGTGCCAGCTCACCAAGGGGACTGACCAACACTGAAGCTTTCTTT; cdr3_aa: CASSPRGLTNTEAFF
j_call: TRBJ2-2; d_call: TRBD1; v_call: TRBV6-1; clone_size: NA; cdr3_nt: TGTGCCAGCAGTGCCTCCTGGGGACAGGGGAACACCGGGGAGCTGTTTTTT; cdr3_aa: CASSASWGQGNTGELFF
j_call: TRBJ1-2; d_call: NA; v_call: TRBV9; clone_size: few; cdr3_nt: TGTGCCAGCAGCGACACAGGGACCTATGGCTATGGCTACACCTTC; cdr3_aa: CASSDTGTYGYGYTF
j_call: TRBJ2-2; d_call: NA; v_call: TRBV14; clone_size: once; cdr3_nt: TGTGCCAGCAGCCCACAGCGGTACCCCTCGGGGGAGCTGTTTTTT; cdr3_aa: CASSPQRYPSGELFF
j_call: TRBJ2-3; d_call: NA; v_call: TRBV9; clone_size: NA; cdr3_nt: TGTGCCAGCAGCGTATCCCTGGGAGGCACAGATACGCAGTATTTT; cdr3_aa: CASSVSLGGTDTQYF
j_call: TRBJ2-1; d_call: TRBD2; v_call: TRBV9; clone_size: NA; cdr3_nt: TGTGCCAGCAGCCCTATTAGCGGGAGGGTCCATGAGCAGTTCTTC; cdr3_aa: CASSPISGRVHEQFF
j_call: TRBJ1-2; d_call: NA; v_call: TRBV28; clone_size: NA; cdr3_nt: TGTGCCAGCAGTTTCCGGCGGGGTTATGGCTACACCTTC; cdr3_aa: CASSFRRGYGYTF
j_call: TRBJ2-1; d_call: NA; v_call: TRBV10-3; clone_size: NA; cdr3_nt: TGTGCCACCTCAGGGGAATCCTACAATGAGCAGTTCTTC; cdr3_aa: CATSGESYNEQFF
j_call: TRBJ1-6; d_call: NA; v_call: TRBV18; clone_size: NA; cdr3_nt: TGTGCCAGCTCACAGGGGGTCGGATCACCCCTCCACTTT; cdr3_aa: CASSQGVGSPLHF
j_call: TRBJ1-2; d_call: NA; v_call: TRBV2; clone_size: NA; cdr3_nt: TGTGCCAGCACGGAGGACCAGGGGTATGGCTACACCTTC; cdr3_aa: CASTEDQGYGYTF
j_call: TRBJ1-3; d_call: NA; v_call: TRBV4-3; clone_size: NA; cdr3_nt: TGCGCCAGCAGCCAAGACGCGGGCGGGAGAAACACCATATATTTT; cdr3_aa: CASSQDAGGRNTIYF
j_call: TRBJ1-5; d_call: TRBD1; v_call: TRBV6-2/TRBV6-3; clone_size: NA; cdr3_nt: TGTGCCAGCAGTTACTCCTTCACAGGGGCGAAAAATAGCAATCAGCCCCAGCATTTT; cdr3_aa: CASSYSFTGAKNSNQPQHF
j_call: TRBJ2-5; d_call: TRBD2; v_call: TRBV29-1; clone_size: NA; cdr3_nt: TGCAGCGTTGACGATCCGGGGGGGATAACCTTCAACACACAAGAGACCCAGTACTTC; cdr3_aa: CSVDDPGGITFNTQETQYF
j_call: TRBJ1-2; d_call: NA; v_call: TRBV5-1; clone_size: NA; cdr3_nt: TGCGCCAGCAGCTTGGGTCCCTCTCAGGGTGGCTACACCTTC; cdr3_aa: CASSLGPSQGGYTF
j_call: TRBJ2-1; d_call: TRBD2; v_call: TRBV20-1; clone_size: NA; cdr3_nt: TGCAGTGCTAGTGGGTCCCCGGGACTAGCGGATTACAATGAGCAGTTCTTC; cdr3_aa: CSASGSPGLADYNEQFF
j_call: TRBJ1-6; d_call: NA; v_call: TRBV9; clone_size: NA; cdr3_nt: TGTGCCAGCACCCGGGGGGCAGGTTCACCCCTCCACTTT; cdr3_aa: CASTRGAGSPLHF
j_call: TRBJ1-2; d_call: NA; v_call: TRBV7-9; clone_size: NA; cdr3_nt: TGTGCCAGCAGCCCAGACCAGGGGTATGGCTACACCTTC; cdr3_aa: CASSPDQGYGYTF
j_call: TRBJ1-3; d_call: TRBD1; v_call: TRBV5-1; clone_size: NA; cdr3_nt: TGCGCCAGCAGCTTAGCCGGGACAGGAGCGCCTGGAAACACCATATATTTT; cdr3_aa: CASSLAGTGAPGNTIYF
j_call: TRBJ2-1; d_call: NA; v_call: TRBV23-1; clone_size: NA; cdr3_nt: TGCGCCAGCAGTCAACACAGGGCCTCCTACAATGAGCAGTTCTTC; cdr3_aa: CASSQHRASYNEQFF
j_call: TRBJ2-7; d_call: TRBD1; v_call: TRBV18; clone_size: few; cdr3_nt: TGTGCCAGCTCACCACCGCATGGCAGGGGGAGCTCCGAGCAGTACTTC; cdr3_aa: CASSPPHGRGSSEQYF
j_call: TRBJ1-3; d_call: TRBD1; v_call: TRBV28; clone_size: NA; cdr3_nt: TGTGCCAGCAGTGCTTGGGACAGGCACTCTGGAAACACCATATATTTT; cdr3_aa: CASSAWDRHSGNTIYF
j_call: TRBJ2-3; d_call: TRBD2; v_call: TRBV10-3; clone_size: once; cdr3_nt: TGTGCCATCGGAGTTAGCGGGGACAGCACAGATACGCAGTATTTT; cdr3_aa: CAIGVSGDSTDTQYF
j_call: TRBJ1-1; d_call: NA; v_call: TRBV7-8; clone_size: NA; cdr3_nt: TGTGCCAGCAGCCGAAGCGGCGGGAAGGGATCCACTGAAGCTTTCTTT; cdr3_aa: CASSRSGGKGSTEAFF
j_call: TRBJ2-2; d_call: TRBD2; v_call: TRBV24-1; clone_size: NA; cdr3_nt: TGTGCCACCAGTGACACCGGGACTAGTCGCACCGGGGAGCTGTTTTTT; cdr3_aa: CATSDTGTSRTGELFF
j_call: TRBJ2-1; d_call: NA; v_call: TRBV5-1; clone_size: NA; cdr3_nt: TGCGCCAGCAGCTTCGGGGATAGCTCCTACAATGAGCAGTTCTTC; cdr3_aa: CASSFGDSSYNEQFF
j_call: TRBJ1-5; d_call: NA; v_call: TRBV27; clone_size: NA; cdr3_nt: TGTGCCAGCAGTCCAAATACAGGGTTTCGCAATCAGCCCCAGCATTTT; cdr3_aa: CASSPNTGFRNQPQHF
j_call: TRBJ2-1; d_call: NA; v_call: TRBV7-9; clone_size: NA; cdr3_nt: TGTGCCAGCAGCTCATCCGGCGGAAATGAGCAGTTCTTC; cdr3_aa: CASSSSGGNEQFF
j_call: TRBJ1-2; d_call: NA; v_call: TRBV6-5; clone_size: NA; cdr3_nt: TGTGCCAGCAGCCTACAGGTAGTCCGTGGCTACACCTTC; cdr3_aa: CASSLQVVRGYTF
j_call: TRBJ2-1; d_call: TRBD2; v_call: TRBV28; clone_size: NA; cdr3_nt: TGTGCCAGCAGTTTAAAAGCGGGAGATTACAATGAGCAGTTCTTC; cdr3_aa: CASSLKAGDYNEQFF